This T cell receptor beta chain was sequenced in a study of Ad26.COV2.S vaccination and SARS-CoV-2 variants. Background on the study: Of the COV1001 trial arms, the Ad26.COV2.S arm included the donor.

The V segment lost 0 bases and the J segment 6 bases; nucleotides outside the gene matches: 10. The V gene's germline CDR1 is SGHRS and CDR2 YFSETQ. The CDR3 spans 16 residues. Described treatment: some 19 received Ad26.COV2.S at low or high dose, single or two shots; several received placebo; per-sample allocation not given. All samples were drawn on day 63, counting from the first vaccine or placebo injection. Data came from immunoSEQ multiplex PCR; TCRdb stores just in-frame clones and leaves some out. The table lists roughly 420,000 clones, roughly nine tenths of them singletons. The sequenced sample was peripheral blood, obtained in a trial of Ad26.COV2.S vaccine versus placebo. The chain uses TRBV5-1 and TRBJ2-3, with 7 bases aligning to TRBD1. This TCR came from a person aged 18-65 years who received the Ad26.COV2.S COVID-19 vaccine or a placebo. CDR3 protein: CASSLAGTATTDTQYF. The CDR3 nucleotides are TGCGCCAGCAGCTTGGCTGGGACAGCCACCACGGATACGCAGTATTTT.